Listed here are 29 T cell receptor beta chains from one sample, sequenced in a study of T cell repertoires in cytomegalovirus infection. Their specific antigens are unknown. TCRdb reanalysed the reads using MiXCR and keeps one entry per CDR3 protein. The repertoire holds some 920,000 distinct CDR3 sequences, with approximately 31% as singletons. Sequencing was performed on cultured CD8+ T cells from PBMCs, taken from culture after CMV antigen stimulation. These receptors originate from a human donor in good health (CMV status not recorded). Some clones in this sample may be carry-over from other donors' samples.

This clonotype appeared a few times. The CDR3 DNA reads TGCAGCGCCTTTTCGCCGGGCCAAATCAAACAACCCCCCACCACCGCAAAGAACACTGAAGCTTTCTTT. It encodes CSAFSPGQIKQPPTTAKNTEAFF. The V gene is TRBV29-1, the J gene TRBJ1-1; D gene uncertain. Germline loops: CDR1 SQVTM, CDR2 ANQGSEA. This CDR3 comprises 23 residues. Between the trimmed V and J ends, which lost 7 bases and 1 base, there was a span of 43 bases.

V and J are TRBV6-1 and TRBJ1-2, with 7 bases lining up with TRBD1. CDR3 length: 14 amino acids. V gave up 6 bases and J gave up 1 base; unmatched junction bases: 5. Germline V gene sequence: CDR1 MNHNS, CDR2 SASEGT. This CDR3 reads CASRPRGFNYGYTF. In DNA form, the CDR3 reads TGTGCCAGCAGGCCCAGGGGGTTTAACTATGGCTACACCTTC.

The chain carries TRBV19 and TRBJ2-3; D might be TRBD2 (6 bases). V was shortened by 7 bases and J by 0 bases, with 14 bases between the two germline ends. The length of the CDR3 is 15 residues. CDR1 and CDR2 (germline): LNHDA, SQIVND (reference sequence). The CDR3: CASNIPGTSTDTQYF. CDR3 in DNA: TGTGCCAGTAACATCCCAGGGACTAGCACAGATACGCAGTATTTT. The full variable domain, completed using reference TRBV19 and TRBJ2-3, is DGGITQSPKYLFRKEGQNVTLSCEQNLNHDAMYWYRQDPGQGLRLIYYSQIVNDFQKGDIAEGYSVSREKKESFPLTVTSAQKNPTAFYLCASNIPGTSTDTQYFGPGTRLTVL.

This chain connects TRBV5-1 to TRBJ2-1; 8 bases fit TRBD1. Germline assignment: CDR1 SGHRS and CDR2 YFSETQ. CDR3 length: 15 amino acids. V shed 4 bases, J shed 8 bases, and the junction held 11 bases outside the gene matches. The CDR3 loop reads CASSPRDRTLDEQFF. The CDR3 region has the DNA TGCGCCAGCAGCCCCCGGGACAGGACCCTCGATGAGCAGTTCTTC.

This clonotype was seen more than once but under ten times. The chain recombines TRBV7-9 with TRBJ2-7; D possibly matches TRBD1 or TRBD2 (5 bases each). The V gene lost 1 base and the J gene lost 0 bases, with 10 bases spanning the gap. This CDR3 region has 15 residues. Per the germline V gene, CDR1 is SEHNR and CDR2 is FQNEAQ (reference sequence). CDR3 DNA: TGTGCCAGCAGCTTAGGTATGGGACCCTCCTACGAGCAGTACTTC. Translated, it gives CASSLGMGPSYEQYF.

CDR3 in DNA: TGTGCCAGCAGTCTCGAAGGCGCGGCAGGGGGCTTTTTTGACACTGAAGCTTTCTTT. Its protein is CASSLEGAAGGFFDTEAFF. The J gene is TRBJ1-1, the V gene TRBV27; 8 bases are a match to TRBD1. This CDR3 is built from 19 residues. With V trimmed by 5 bases and J by 3 bases, 20 bases remained unmatched. CDR1 MNHEY and CDR2 SMNVEV come from the germline V gene (reference sequence).

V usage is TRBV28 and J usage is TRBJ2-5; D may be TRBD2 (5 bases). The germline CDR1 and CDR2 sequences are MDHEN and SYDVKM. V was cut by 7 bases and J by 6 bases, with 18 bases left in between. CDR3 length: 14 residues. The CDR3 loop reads CASTSRDDTKTQYF. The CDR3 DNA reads TGTGCCAGCACTTCCCGGGATGACACGAAGACCCAGTACTTC.

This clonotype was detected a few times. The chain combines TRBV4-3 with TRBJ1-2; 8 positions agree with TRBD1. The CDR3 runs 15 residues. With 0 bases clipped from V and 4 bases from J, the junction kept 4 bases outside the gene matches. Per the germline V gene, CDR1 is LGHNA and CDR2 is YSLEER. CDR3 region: CASSQDLGQVYGYTF. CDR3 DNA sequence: TGCGCCAGCAGCCAAGACTTGGGACAGGTCTATGGCTACACCTTC.

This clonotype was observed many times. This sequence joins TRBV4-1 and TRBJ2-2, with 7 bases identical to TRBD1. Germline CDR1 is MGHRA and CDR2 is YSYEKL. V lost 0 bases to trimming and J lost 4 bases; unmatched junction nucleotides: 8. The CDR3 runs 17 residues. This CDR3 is CASSQEDTGVATGELFF. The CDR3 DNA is TGCGCCAGCAGCCAAGAGGATACAGGGGTGGCCACCGGGGAGCTGTTTTTT.

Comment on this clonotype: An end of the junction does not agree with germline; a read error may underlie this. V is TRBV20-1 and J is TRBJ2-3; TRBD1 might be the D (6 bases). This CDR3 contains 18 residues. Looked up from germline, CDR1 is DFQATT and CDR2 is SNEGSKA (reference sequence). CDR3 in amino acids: CSASPYPQPGHITDTRYF. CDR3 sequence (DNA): TGCAGTGCTAGCCCTTATCCACAACCGGGACATATCACAGATACGCGGTATTTT.

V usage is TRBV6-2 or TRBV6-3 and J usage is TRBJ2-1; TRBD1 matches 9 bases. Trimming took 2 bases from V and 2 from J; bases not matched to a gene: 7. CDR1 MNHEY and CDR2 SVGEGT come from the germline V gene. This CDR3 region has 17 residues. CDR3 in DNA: TGTGCCAGCAGTTACCCGAGGACAGGGGATCCCTACAATGAGCAGTTCTTC. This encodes CASSYPRTGDPYNEQFF.

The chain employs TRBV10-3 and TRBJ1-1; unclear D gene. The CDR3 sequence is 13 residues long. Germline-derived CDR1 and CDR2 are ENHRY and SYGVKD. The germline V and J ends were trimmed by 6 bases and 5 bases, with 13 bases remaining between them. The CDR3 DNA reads TGTGCCATCAGGGGGAGAACGGATACTGAAGCTTTCTTT. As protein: CAIRGRTDTEAFF.

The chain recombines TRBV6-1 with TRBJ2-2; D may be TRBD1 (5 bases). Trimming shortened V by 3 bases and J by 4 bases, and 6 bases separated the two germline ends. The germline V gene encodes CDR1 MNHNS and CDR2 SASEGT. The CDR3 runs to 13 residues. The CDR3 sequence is CASSETATGELFF. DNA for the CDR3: TGTGCCAGCAGTGAGACAGCCACCGGGGAGCTGTTTTTT.

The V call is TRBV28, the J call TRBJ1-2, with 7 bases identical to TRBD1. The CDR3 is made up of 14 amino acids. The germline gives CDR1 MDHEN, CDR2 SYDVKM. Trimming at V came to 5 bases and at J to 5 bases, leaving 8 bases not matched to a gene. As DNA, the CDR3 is TGTGCCAGCAGTGTTACAGGGGACTTGTATGGCTACACCTTC. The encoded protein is CASSVTGDLYGYTF.

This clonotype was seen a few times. DNA for the CDR3: TGCGCCAGCAGCCAAGATAGATTGACAGCGGGAAACACCATATATTTT. It translates to CASSQDRLTAGNTIYF. The rearrangement joins TRBV4-3 to TRBJ1-3, with a possible D match to TRBD1 (5 bases). Germline lookup yields CDR1 LGHNA and CDR2 YSLEER. This CDR3 comprises 16 residues. Trimming pared 0 bases from V and 4 bases from J, leaving 13 bases between.

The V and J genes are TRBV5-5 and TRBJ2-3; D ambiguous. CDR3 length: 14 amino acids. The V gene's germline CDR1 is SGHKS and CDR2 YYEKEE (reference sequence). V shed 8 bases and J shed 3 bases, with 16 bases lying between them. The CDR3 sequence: CASSPRLGTDTQYF. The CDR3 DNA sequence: TGTGCCAGTAGCCCCAGGTTGGGGACAGATACGCAGTATTTT.

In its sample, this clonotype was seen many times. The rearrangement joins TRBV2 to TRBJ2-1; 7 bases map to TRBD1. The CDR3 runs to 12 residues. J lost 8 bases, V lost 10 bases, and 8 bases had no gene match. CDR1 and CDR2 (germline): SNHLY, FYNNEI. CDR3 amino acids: CAMGQWVDEQFF. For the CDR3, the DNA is TGTGCCATGGGACAGTGGGTTGATGAGCAGTTCTTC.

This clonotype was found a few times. CDR3 protein: CASSKQGTSSYEQYF. The DNA for the CDR3 is TGTGCCAGCAGCAAACAGGGAACGAGCTCCTACGAGCAGTACTTC. The J gene is TRBJ2-7, the V gene TRBV28; tentatively, D is TRBD1 (6 bases). V was pared by 6 bases and J by 0 bases, with 15 bases between. This CDR3 spans 15 amino acids. CDR1 is MDHEN and CDR2 is SYDVKM in the germline V gene.

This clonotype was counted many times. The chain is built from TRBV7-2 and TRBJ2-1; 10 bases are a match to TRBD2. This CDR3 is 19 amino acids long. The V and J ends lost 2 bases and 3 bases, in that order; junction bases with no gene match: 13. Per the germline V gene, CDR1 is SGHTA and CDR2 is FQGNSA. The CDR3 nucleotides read TGTGCCAGCAGCTTAATCGGGCTAGCGGGGGACTGGAACTACAATGAGCAGTTCTTC. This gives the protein CASSLIGLAGDWNYNEQFF. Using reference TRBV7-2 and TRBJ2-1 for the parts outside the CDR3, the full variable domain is GAGVSQSPSNKVTEKGKDVELRCDPISGHTALYWYRQSLGQGLEFLIYFQGNSAPDKSGLPSDRFSAERTGGSVSTLTIQRTQQEDSAVYLCASSLIGLAGDWNYNEQFFGPGTRLTVL.

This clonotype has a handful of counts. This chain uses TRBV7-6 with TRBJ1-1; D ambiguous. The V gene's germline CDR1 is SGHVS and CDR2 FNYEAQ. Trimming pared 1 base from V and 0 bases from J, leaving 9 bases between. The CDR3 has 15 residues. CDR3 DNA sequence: TGTGCCAGCAGCTTAGATTACGGCTTGAACACTGAAGCTTTCTTT. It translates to CASSLDYGLNTEAFF. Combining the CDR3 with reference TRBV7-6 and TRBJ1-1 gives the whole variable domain GAGVSQSPRYKVTKRGQDVALRCDPISGHVSLYWYRQALGQGPEFLTYFNYEAQQDKSGLPNDRFSAERPEGSISTLTIQRTEQRDSAMYRCASSLDYGLNTEAFFGQGTRLTVV.

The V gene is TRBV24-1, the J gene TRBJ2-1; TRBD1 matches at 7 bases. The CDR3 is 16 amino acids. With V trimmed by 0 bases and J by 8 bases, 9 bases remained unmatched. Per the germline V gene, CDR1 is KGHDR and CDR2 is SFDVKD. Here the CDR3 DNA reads TGTGCCACCAGTGATTTGTTTGGACAAGGGGGCGATGAGCAGTTCTTC. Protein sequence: CATSDLFGQGGDEQFF.

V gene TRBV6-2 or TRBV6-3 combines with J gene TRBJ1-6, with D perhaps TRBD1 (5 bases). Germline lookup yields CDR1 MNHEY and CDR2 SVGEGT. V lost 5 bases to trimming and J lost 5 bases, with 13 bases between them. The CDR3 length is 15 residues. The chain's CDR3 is CASSLQGFNNSPLHF. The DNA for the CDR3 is TGTGCCAGCAGTCTCCAGGGATTCAATAATTCACCCCTCCACTTT.

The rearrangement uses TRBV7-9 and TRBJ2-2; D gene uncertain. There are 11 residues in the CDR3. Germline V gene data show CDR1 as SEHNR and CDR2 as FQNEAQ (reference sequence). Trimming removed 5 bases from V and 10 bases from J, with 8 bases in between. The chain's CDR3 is CASSASAELFF. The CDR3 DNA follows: TGTGCCAGCAGCGCCTCCGCGGAGCTGTTTTTT.

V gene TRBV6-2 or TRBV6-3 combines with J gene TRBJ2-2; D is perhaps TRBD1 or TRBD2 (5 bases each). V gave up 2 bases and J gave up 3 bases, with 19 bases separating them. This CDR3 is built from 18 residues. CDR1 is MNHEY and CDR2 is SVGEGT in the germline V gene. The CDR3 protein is CASSYRKRDDRYTGELFF. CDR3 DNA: TGTGCCAGCAGTTACAGGAAGAGGGACGATCGGTACACCGGGGAGCTGTTTTTT.

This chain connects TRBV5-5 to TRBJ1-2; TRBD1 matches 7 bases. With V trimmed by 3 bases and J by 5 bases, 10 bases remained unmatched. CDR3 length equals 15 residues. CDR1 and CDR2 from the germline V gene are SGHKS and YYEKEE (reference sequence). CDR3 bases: TGTGCCAGCAGCTCGGGGGACAGCGAAATTTATGGCTACACCTTC. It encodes CASSSGDSEIYGYTF. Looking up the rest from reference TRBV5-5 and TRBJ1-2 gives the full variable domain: DAGVTQSPTHLIKTRGQQVTLRCSPISGHKSVSWYQQVLGQGPQFIFQYYEKEERGRGNFPDRFSARQFPNYSSELNVNALLLGDSALYLCASSSGDSEIYGYTFGSGTRLTVV.

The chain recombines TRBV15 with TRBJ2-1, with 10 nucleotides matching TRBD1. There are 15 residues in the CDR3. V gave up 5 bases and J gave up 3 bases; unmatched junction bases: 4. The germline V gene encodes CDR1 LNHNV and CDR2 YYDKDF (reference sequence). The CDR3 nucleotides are TGTGCCACCAGCCGTGGGACAGGGGACTACAATGAGCAGTTCTTC. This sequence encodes CATSRGTGDYNEQFF.

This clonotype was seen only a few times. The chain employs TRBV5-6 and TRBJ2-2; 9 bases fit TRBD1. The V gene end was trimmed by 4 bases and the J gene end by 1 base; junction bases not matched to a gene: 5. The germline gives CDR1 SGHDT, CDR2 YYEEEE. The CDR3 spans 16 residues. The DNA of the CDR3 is TGTGCCAGCAGCATTCCGGGACAGGGGAACACCGGGGAGCTGTTTTTT. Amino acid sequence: CASSIPGQGNTGELFF.

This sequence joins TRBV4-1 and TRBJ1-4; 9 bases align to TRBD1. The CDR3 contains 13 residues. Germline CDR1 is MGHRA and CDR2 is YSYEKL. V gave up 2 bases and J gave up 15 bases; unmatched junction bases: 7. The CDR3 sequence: CASSQSGGDRVFF. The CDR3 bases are TGCGCCAGCAGCCAATCAGGAGGGGACAGGGTGTTTTTT.

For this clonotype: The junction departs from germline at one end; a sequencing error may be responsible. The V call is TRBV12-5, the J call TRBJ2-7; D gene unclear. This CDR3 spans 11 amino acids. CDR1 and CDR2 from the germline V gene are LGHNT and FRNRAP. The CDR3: CVSGLSGEQYF. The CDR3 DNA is TGTGTTAGTGGTTTGTCGGGCGAGCAGTACTTC.